This is a list of T cell receptor beta chains from one sample in a study of blood T cell repertoires in COVID-19. Sequenced by immunoSEQ multiplex PCR; TCRdb stores in-frame clones only, minus some. In the table there are 150,000 to 200,000 clones, approximately 88% of which are singletons. The sample consisted of peripheral blood. All receptors derive from a human donor in a cohort sampled during active COVID-19. CDR3s include the opening cysteine and the closing phenylalanine or tryptophan. The D gene is left open where the match is weak. Part of the rows lack a size; the others show once, few, many or a class for expanded clones.

cdr3_nt cdr3_aa d_call j_call clone_size v_call
TGTGCCAGCAGCCCCGGACAGTTTCTCTACGAGCAGTACTTC CASSPGQFLYEQYF . TRBJ2-7 . TRBV6-2/TRBV6-3
TGTGCCAGCAGCTCCGGGACTAGCCATAGCACAGATACGCAGTATTTT CASSSGTSHSTDTQYF TRBD2 TRBJ2-3 . TRBV5-4
TGTGCCAGCTCACCAGTCCGCCAGGGGGCGATTGGGGCCAACGTCCTGACTTTC CASSPVRQGAIGANVLTF TRBD1 TRBJ2-6 once TRBV18
TGCGCCAGCAGCCTCGGGGACAGGGCGACGGAAAAACTGTTTTTT CASSLGDRATEKLFF TRBD1 TRBJ1-4 . TRBV4-1
TGTGCCAGCAGCCCTTTTTCGGAGACCCAGTACTTC CASSPFSETQYF . TRBJ2-5 . TRBV11-3
TGTGCCAGCAGGACAGGATCTGGGGCCAACGTCCTGACTTTC CASRTGSGANVLTF . TRBJ2-6 . TRBV7-2
TGTGCCACCAGTGACCGGGACACTCAAGAGACCCAGTACTTC CATSDRDTQETQYF . TRBJ2-5 . TRBV24-1
TGTGCCAGCAGCTTAGGGGGGACTAGCGGGCCGTATTTT CASSLGGTSGPYF TRBD2 TRBJ2-3 once TRBV7-9
TGTGCCAGCAGTTCTCCTAGGGGGGGAGAGCAGTACTTC CASSSPRGGEQYF . TRBJ2-7 . TRBV28
TGTGCCAGCAGTGACGCCCTCTCCAGCGTGAACACCGGGGAGCTGTTTTTT CASSDALSSVNTGELFF . TRBJ2-2 few TRBV6-1
TGTGCCAGCAGTGAACGGCGGGGCTACACCTTC CASSERRGYTF . TRBJ1-2 . TRBV25-1
TGTGCCAGCAGCCTTCCTCCGGGGAATGACGGCTACACCTTC CASSLPPGNDGYTF . TRBJ1-2 . TRBV7-2
TGTGCCAGCAAAAGGGACCAAGGGGGATCGCAGTATTTT CASKRDQGGSQYF . TRBJ2-3 . TRBV6-5
TGTGCCAGCAGTTTCAAGTGGGGGCTCGGAAACACTGAAGCTTTCTTT CASSFKWGLGNTEAFF . TRBJ1-1 once TRBV27
TGTGCCAGCACCACCGGAGGCAAAAACACCATATATTTT CASTTGGKNTIYF . TRBJ1-3 once TRBV28
TGTGCCAGCAGCCCCCCGACGGGGGAGCAGTACTTC CASSPPTGEQYF . TRBJ2-7 . TRBV7-3
TGCGCCAGCAGCCACGTAGGACAGGGGCACAATCAGCCCCAGCATTTT CASSHVGQGHNQPQHF TRBD1 TRBJ1-5 once TRBV4-1
TGTGCCAGCAGCCCGCCCGGGTCCTCTGGAAACACCATATATTTT CASSPPGSSGNTIYF . TRBJ1-3 . TRBV7-9
TGTGCCAGCAGTTACTCGGCGGGGAACACTGAAGCTTTCTTT CASSYSAGNTEAFF . TRBJ1-1 . TRBV6-5
TGTGCCAGCAGCTTAGGGGTGGAGAACGGTTCACCCCTCCACTTT CASSLGVENGSPLHF . TRBJ1-6 . TRBV7-2
TGTGCCAGCAGCTCCCTGAGGAGAGGACTACAAGAGACCCAGTACTTC CASSSLRRGLQETQYF . TRBJ2-5 . TRBV7-9
TGCAGTGCTAGTTTCCGGGACAGGGGTAATTCACCCCTCCACTTT CSASFRDRGNSPLHF TRBD1 TRBJ1-6 few TRBV20-1
TGTGCCTGGGGGACGGGACAGGGAGATACGCAGTATTTT CAWGTGQGDTQYF TRBD1 TRBJ2-3 . TRBV30
TGTGCCAGCAGCCTTGGGGAGGGCGAGCAGTACTTC CASSLGEGEQYF TRBD2 TRBJ2-7 . TRBV28
TGTGCCAGCAGCCGGACAGGGTTGTCTGAAGCTTTCTTT CASSRTGLSEAFF TRBD1 TRBJ1-1 many TRBV5-4
TGTGCCAGCTCACCTAAGGACTCTCTCCCCCACCCTTACGAGCAGTACTTC CASSPKDSLPHPYEQYF . TRBJ2-7 . TRBV18
TGTGCCAGCAGTTTTCGTCTTTACGAGCAGTACTTC CASSFRLYEQYF . TRBJ2-7 . TRBV28
TGTGCCAGCACGGCAGGGGGCCCCGCGAACACCGGGGAGCTGTTTTTT CASTAGGPANTGELFF TRBD1 TRBJ2-2 . TRBV18
TGTGCCAGCAGCTTACGGACTAGCGGGACCCCCTTCGACATTCAGTACTTC CASSLRTSGTPFDIQYF TRBD2 TRBJ2-4 . TRBV7-8
TGTGCCAGCAGCTGGAGGACAGGTTTAAATGAAAAACTGTTTTTT CASSWRTGLNEKLFF . TRBJ1-4 . TRBV21-1
TGTGCCAGCAAGATAGCGCGACCCTTTTACACAGATACGCAGTATTTT CASKIARPFYTDTQYF . TRBJ2-3 . TRBV2
TGTGCCACCAGCAGGGCGGGGGGCCTGGGAGGAGAGCAGTACTTC CATSRAGGLGGEQYF TRBD2 TRBJ2-7 . TRBV15
TGTGCCAGCAGCACGGGGACAGGGAAATTAGCAACTAATGAAAAACTGTTTTTT CASSTGTGKLATNEKLFF . TRBJ1-4 . TRBV21-1
TGCAGCGTTGAGGGGACACAAATCGACGAGCAGTACTTC CSVEGTQIDEQYF . TRBJ2-7 . TRBV29-1
TGTGCCAGTAGTGCGACTCCTGGCGCGGGAAGTTACAATGAGCAGTTCTTC CASSATPGAGSYNEQFF . TRBJ2-1 . TRBV19
TGTGCCAGCAGCTCCCTAGTTGGGGACGGGGGTCAGCCCCAGCATTTT CASSSLVGDGGQPQHF . TRBJ1-5 . TRBV6-2/TRBV6-3
TGTGCCAGCAGCCACGGACAGGGGGTGGCTTCACCCCTCCACTTT CASSHGQGVASPLHF TRBD1 TRBJ1-6 . TRBV3-1/TRBV3-2
TGTGCCAGCAGCCCCGTAGGGTCGAGGGCCCAGCATTTT CASSPVGSRAQHF . TRBJ1-5 . TRBV27
TGCAGCGTGGCCAATGCGGGAGAGTTGGTGGAGCAGTACTTC CSVANAGELVEQYF TRBD2 TRBJ2-7 once TRBV29-1
TGCGCCAGCAGCTTGGGGGCTTTGGGGCGCAACACCGGGGAGCTGTTTTTT CASSLGALGRNTGELFF . TRBJ2-2 . TRBV5-1
TGCGCCAGCAGCTTGGCACGGTCCTACGAGCAGTACTTC CASSLARSYEQYF . TRBJ2-7 . TRBV5-1
TGTGCCAGCAGTTTATCAGGGATGGAGACCCAGTACTTC CASSLSGMETQYF . TRBJ2-5 . TRBV28
TGTGCCACCAGCACCCCGGGGGAGGACTATGGCTACACCTTC CATSTPGEDYGYTF . TRBJ1-2 . TRBV15
TGTGCCAGTAACTCCGGGACAGGGAACCCGAACACCGGGGAGCTGTTTTTT CASNSGTGNPNTGELFF TRBD1 TRBJ2-2 . TRBV19
TGTGCCAGCAGCCAAGCTCGACAGCGGAACACTGAAGCTTTCTTT CASSQARQRNTEAFF . TRBJ1-1 . TRBV3-1/TRBV3-2
TGTGCCAGCAGTTTGGGGGCTCCCTACGAGCAGTACTTC CASSLGAPYEQYF . TRBJ2-7 once TRBV12-3/TRBV12-4
TGTGCCAGCAGCTTCGGGGGGCCGAGCTCCTACGAGCAGTACTTC CASSFGGPSSYEQYF . TRBJ2-7 . TRBV5-4
TGTGCCAGCAGCAAAGGGGTAGGGGTTCTCAAGACTTATTCACCCCTCCACTTT CASSKGVGVLKTYSPLHF . TRBJ1-6 once TRBV21-1
TGTGCCTGGAGTACCCCGACAGGCGCGGGTGGCTACACCTTC CAWSTPTGAGGYTF . TRBJ1-2 . TRBV30
TGTGCCAGCAGCCAAGGGGGGACTCAAGAGACCCAGTACTTC CASSQGGTQETQYF . TRBJ2-5 . TRBV3-1/TRBV3-2
TGTGCCTGGAGTGTACTCCGGGGAGACACCATATATTTT CAWSVLRGDTIYF . TRBJ1-3 . TRBV30
TGTGCCAGCAGTTTATCCAGCGGGAAAAACCCCCTCTACGAGCAGTACTTC CASSLSSGKNPLYEQYF TRBD2 TRBJ2-7 . TRBV27
TGCAGCGTTGCTAGAGGTACCTACGAGCAGTACTTC CSVARGTYEQYF . TRBJ2-7 . TRBV29-1
TGTGCCAGCAGCCCCTCCGGACAGGGCAGCTCCTATAATTCACCCCTCCACTTT CASSPSGQGSSYNSPLHF TRBD1 TRBJ1-6 . TRBV9
TGTGCCAGCAGCTTAGCTCGATCCGGGACAGGGCCCCAAGAGACCCAGTACTTC CASSLARSGTGPQETQYF TRBD1 TRBJ2-5 . TRBV7-2
TGTGCCAGCAGCTCCCGGACAGGGGGAAACACCATATATTTT CASSSRTGGNTIYF TRBD1 TRBJ1-3 . TRBV9
TGTGCCAGCAGTGAAAACAGGGGGCCGGGAGAGACCCAGTACTTC CASSENRGPGETQYF TRBD1 TRBJ2-5 once TRBV6-1
TGCGCCAGGTACGTCGGGACAGGGGAAGGGGCCCCCTACGAGCAGTACTTC CARYVGTGEGAPYEQYF TRBD1 TRBJ2-7 . TRBV23-1
TGTGCCTGGTTAGGAACAGGGGTATACCCCCTCCACTTT CAWLGTGVYPLHF TRBD1 TRBJ1-6 few TRBV30